These T cell receptor beta chains were read from a single sample in a study of a mutant IDH1 vaccine in newly diagnosed glioma. TCRdb's copy holds only in-frame clones and misses some; the assay was immunoSEQ multiplex PCR. Of about 34,000 clones in the sample, about three quarters were seen once. Sequenced here: peripheral blood mononuclear cells (PBMCs), sampled from a glioma patient treated with radiotherapy, temozolomide or both. These receptor sequences come from a man in his fifties or sixties with glioma. Some clones in this sample may be carry-over from other donors' samples. Each CDR3 is given with its conserved first and last residue. The D gene is left open where the match is weak. Expanded clones get a size class; other rows say once, few or many, or leave the size out.

j_gene: TRBJ1-1; abundance: NA; v_gene: TRBV2; d_gene: NA; CDR3nt: TGTGCCAGCAGGCGGTGGGGGGTGAGGAACACTGAAGCTTTCTTT; CDR3aa: CASRRWGVRNTEAFF
j_gene: TRBJ1-1; abundance: NA; v_gene: TRBV11-3; d_gene: NA; CDR3nt: TGTGCCAGCAGCTTAGCAGGGTTCGGGAACACTGAAGCTTTCTTT; CDR3aa: CASSLAGFGNTEAFF
j_gene: TRBJ2-6; abundance: NA; v_gene: TRBV5-4; d_gene: NA; CDR3nt: TGTGCCAGCAGCGTGGGTGAGACGGTGACTAGTAGGGCCAACGTCCTGACTTTC; CDR3aa: CASSVGETVTSRANVLTF
j_gene: TRBJ2-3; abundance: NA; v_gene: TRBV5-1; d_gene: NA; CDR3nt: TGCGCCAGCAGCTTAAGACAGGTACCGCAGTATTTT; CDR3aa: CASSLRQVPQYF
j_gene: TRBJ2-5; abundance: NA; v_gene: TRBV5-6; d_gene: TRBD1; CDR3nt: TGTGCCAGCAGCCCGACTGGGACAGATCAAGAGACCCAGTACTTC; CDR3aa: CASSPTGTDQETQYF
j_gene: TRBJ2-1; abundance: NA; v_gene: TRBV2; d_gene: NA; CDR3nt: TGTGCCAGCAGTTGGTCCGATGAGCAGTTCTTC; CDR3aa: CASSWSDEQFF
j_gene: TRBJ1-4; abundance: once; v_gene: TRBV5-1; d_gene: NA; CDR3nt: TGCGCCAGCAGCCCCCGGGACCTCAGGGGTGAAAAACTGTTTTTT; CDR3aa: CASSPRDLRGEKLFF
j_gene: TRBJ2-5; abundance: NA; v_gene: TRBV2; d_gene: NA; CDR3nt: TGTGCCAGCAGTGTGCGAGAGACCCAGTACTTC; CDR3aa: CASSVRETQYF
j_gene: TRBJ2-7; abundance: NA; v_gene: TRBV11-3; d_gene: NA; CDR3nt: TGTGCCAGCAGCTTCACTCCCTACGAGCAGTACTTC; CDR3aa: CASSFTPYEQYF
j_gene: TRBJ2-7; abundance: NA; v_gene: TRBV5-1; d_gene: TRBD2; CDR3nt: TGCGCCAGTCAGCGGGAAATCCGCGACGAGCAGTACTTC; CDR3aa: CASQREIRDEQYF
j_gene: TRBJ2-3; abundance: NA; v_gene: TRBV7-9; d_gene: NA; CDR3nt: TGTGCCAGCAGCTTAAGCCGGACAGATACGCAGTATTTT; CDR3aa: CASSLSRTDTQYF
j_gene: TRBJ1-2; abundance: NA; v_gene: TRBV6-5; d_gene: TRBD1; CDR3nt: TGTGCCAGCAGTTACGGGACAGGATCCATGCGAGGCTACACCTTC; CDR3aa: CASSYGTGSMRGYTF
j_gene: TRBJ1-1; abundance: NA; v_gene: TRBV5-4; d_gene: NA; CDR3nt: TGTGCCAGCGGCCAAAACAGGGTCGGGGCTTTCTTT; CDR3aa: CASGQNRVGAFF
j_gene: TRBJ1-1; abundance: once; v_gene: TRBV6-5; d_gene: NA; CDR3nt: TGTGCCAGCAGCCTCGGGGGGCTGAACACTGAAGCTTTCTTT; CDR3aa: CASSLGGLNTEAFF
j_gene: TRBJ1-2; abundance: NA; v_gene: TRBV2; d_gene: NA; CDR3nt: TGTGCCAGCATCTGGCACTCCGGGGGCTACACCTTC; CDR3aa: CASIWHSGGYTF
j_gene: TRBJ2-3; abundance: NA; v_gene: TRBV2; d_gene: NA; CDR3nt: TGTGCCTCCCGGGTGGTGGGCGGTGCAGATACGCAGTATTTT; CDR3aa: CASRVVGGADTQYF
j_gene: TRBJ1-3; abundance: few; v_gene: TRBV7-3; d_gene: NA; CDR3nt: TGTGCCAGCAGCCTTCTCATGACCGCGTGGCCTGGAAACACCATATATTTT; CDR3aa: CASSLLMTAWPGNTIYF
j_gene: TRBJ1-5; abundance: NA; v_gene: TRBV4-1; d_gene: NA; CDR3nt: TGCGCCAGCAGCCAAGATTTTCCAGGAGCAGGTCAGCCCCAGCATTTT; CDR3aa: CASSQDFPGAGQPQHF
j_gene: TRBJ2-1; abundance: NA; v_gene: TRBV30; d_gene: NA; CDR3nt: TGTGCCTGGAGTCGAGGGGGGGCTCGCGAAGGTGCGTTCTTC; CDR3aa: CAWSRGGAREGAFF
j_gene: TRBJ2-7; abundance: NA; v_gene: TRBV27; d_gene: TRBD2; CDR3nt: TGTGCCAGCAGCCCACTTTCTAGCGGGAGGGCAGTCGAGCAGTACTTC; CDR3aa: CASSPLSSGRAVEQYF
j_gene: TRBJ2-5; abundance: NA; v_gene: TRBV14; d_gene: TRBD2; CDR3nt: TGTGCCAGCAGCCCTAGCGGGGGGATACAAGAGACCCAGTACTTC; CDR3aa: CASSPSGGIQETQYF
j_gene: TRBJ1-1; abundance: NA; v_gene: TRBV29-1; d_gene: NA; CDR3nt: TGCAGCGTTGAACTGGATACTGAAGCTTTCTTT; CDR3aa: CSVELDTEAFF
j_gene: TRBJ2-5; abundance: NA; v_gene: TRBV5-1; d_gene: TRBD2; CDR3nt: TGCGCCAGCAGCTTGGTTTCGGGGCTAGCGGGGGGTTACCAAGAGACCCAGTACTTC; CDR3aa: CASSLVSGLAGGYQETQYF
j_gene: TRBJ1-2; abundance: few; v_gene: TRBV28; d_gene: TRBD1; CDR3nt: TGTGCCAGCAGTTCGGCGGGACAGGGGGCGAATGGCTACACCTTC; CDR3aa: CASSSAGQGANGYTF
j_gene: TRBJ1-5; abundance: few; v_gene: TRBV6-1; d_gene: NA; CDR3nt: TGTGCCAGCAGTGAACTGGCCTCCGGCAATCAGCCCCAGCATTTT; CDR3aa: CASSELASGNQPQHF
j_gene: TRBJ2-5; abundance: NA; v_gene: TRBV11-2; d_gene: NA; CDR3nt: NA; CDR3aa: CASSFGNGPLAQYF
j_gene: TRBJ2-2; abundance: NA; v_gene: TRBV13; d_gene: TRBD2; CDR3nt: TGTGCCAGCAGCTCCGGACTAGCGGGGGGTCAATGGACCGGGGAGCTGTTTTTT; CDR3aa: CASSSGLAGGQWTGELFF
j_gene: TRBJ2-1; abundance: NA; v_gene: TRBV11-2; d_gene: NA; CDR3nt: TGTGCCAGCAGCTTAGCCCGGGACAACTACAATGAGCAGTTCTTC; CDR3aa: CASSLARDNYNEQFF
j_gene: TRBJ2-7; abundance: NA; v_gene: TRBV2; d_gene: TRBD1; CDR3nt: TGTGCCAGCAGTCCTACAGGGGTTGGTACCTACGAGCAGTACTTC; CDR3aa: CASSPTGVGTYEQYF
j_gene: TRBJ2-1; abundance: NA; v_gene: TRBV5-1; d_gene: TRBD1; CDR3nt: TGCGCCAGCAGCAACGGACAGGGACACAATGAGCAGTTCTTC; CDR3aa: CASSNGQGHNEQFF